Each of the 4 T cell receptor beta chains below was sequenced from the same sample in a study of cytomegalovirus exposure and HLA in healthy donors. PCR primers comprised 60 Vbeta and 13 Jbeta primers. The protocol was immunoSEQ multiplex PCR, while the TCRdb copy is restricted to in-frame clones and leaves out a portion. The data show 90,000 to 120,000 clones, approximately 80% seen once. The sequenced sample was PBMCs. These receptors were collected from a male donor in good health and CMV-seronegative.

This sequence joins TRBV11-2 and TRBJ1-1, with D uncertain. CDR1 SGHAT and CDR2 FQNNGV come from the germline V gene. This CDR3 has 14 residues. The V and J ends lost 5 bases and 5 bases respectively, with 15 bases between them. The CDR3 coding sequence is TGTGCCAGCAGCAGAAACACCGTCGTTACTGAAGCTTTCTTT. Its translation is CASSRNTVVTEAFF.

V gene TRBV19 combines with J gene TRBJ2-3, with D perhaps matching TRBD1 (8 bases). CDR3 size: 15 residues. Trimming stripped 5 bases from V and 2 bases from J, with 14 bases between. The germline CDR1 and CDR2 sequences are LNHDA and SQIVND (reference sequence). The DNA of the CDR3 is TGTGCCAGTAGTGGGGGGGACAGGATCACAGATACGCAGTATTTT. Its translation is CASSGGDRITDTQYF.

The V call is TRBV7-9, the J call TRBJ1-4; TRBD1 is a possible D gene (6 bases). Germline CDR1 reads SEHNR; CDR2 reads FQNEAQ (reference sequence). The V gene lost 3 bases and the J gene lost 8 bases, with 22 bases spanning the gap. The CDR3 has 17 amino acids. In DNA form, the CDR3 reads TGTGCCAGCAGCTTGCCAAGGGGGGGTGTCGAGGGAGAAAAACTGTTTTTT. Its protein is CASSLPRGGVEGEKLFF.

The chain has TRBV27 and TRBJ2-6, with D tentatively TRBD2 (5 bases). CDR3 length equals 19 residues. Trimming removed 7 bases at V and 7 bases at J, with 29 bases between. Germline CDR1 is MNHEY and CDR2 is SMNVEV (reference sequence). CDR3 sequence reads: CASTPLFRRGTVGANVLTF. CDR3 in DNA: TGTGCCAGCACCCCATTGTTTCGCCGGGGAACCGTCGGCGCCAACGTCCTGACTTTC.